This TCR beta chain originates from a study of blood T cell repertoires in COVID-19. Whole-study context: Samples of COVID-19 (acute and convalescent) were obtained from the United States, Italy and Spain. PBMCs, B-cell-depleted T cells, or T cells were the source of the cDNA or gDNA that made up the material.

In the original analysis: Amplification of reference gene primers was used by the study to estimate nucleated cell counts. The method was immunoSEQ multiplex PCR; TCRdb's version includes in-frame clones alone and lacks a portion of them. V and J calls and clone size follow that table, whereas D and trimming were derived from the DNA. The sample yields 95,000 to 100,000 clones, roughly four fifths seen once. The source is a man between 65 and 85 years old with acute or convalescent COVID-19. Material for sequencing was peripheral blood.

CDR3 in amino acids: CASTSYNEQFF. The CDR3 bases are TGTGCCAGCACCAGCTACAATGAGCAGTTCTTC. V and J are TRBV6-5 and TRBJ2-1; no clear D. This CDR3 is 11 amino acids long. Per germline, CDR1 MNHEY and CDR2 SVGAGI. V was trimmed by 7 bases and J by 3 bases, leaving 4 bases between them.